These 23 T cell receptor beta chains were sequenced from one sample in a study of blood T cell repertoires in COVID-19. The assay was immunoSEQ multiplex PCR, and TCRdb's table has in-frame clones only and misses some. The table has 80,000 to 100,000 clones, 90% to 95% seen once. Sequencing input: peripheral blood. The receptors were sampled from a human donor with active COVID-19. The donor label of this sample is uncertain.

The chain links TRBV11-3 to TRBJ2-3; TRBD1 matches at 10 bases. CDR3 size: 14 residues. Germline V gene sequence: CDR1 SGHNT, CDR2 YENEEA. With 1 base clipped from V and 8 bases from J, the junction kept 3 bases outside the gene matches. The CDR3 DNA is TGTGCCAGCAGCTTAGGAGGGACAGGGGCTACGCAGTATTTT. Translation gives CASSLGGTGATQYF.

The rearrangement links TRBV5-1 to TRBJ2-5, with 8 bases that match TRBD1. CDR3 size: 14 residues. Germline CDR1 and CDR2: SGHRS and YFSETQ. With 4 bases clipped from V and 4 bases from J, the junction kept 6 bases outside the gene matches. CDR3 DNA: TGCGCCAGCAGCCTACGGACAGGGCCAGAGACCCAGTACTTC. Protein: CASSLRTGPETQYF.

The genes are TRBV11-2 and TRBJ1-4, with TRBD1 identical over 8 bases. Germline CDR1 reads SGHAT; CDR2 reads FQNNGV. V was pared by 4 bases and J by 3 bases, with 4 bases of the junction left unmatched. The CDR3 is 15 residues long. In DNA, the CDR3 is TGTGCCAGCAGCTCAACGGACAGGGCTAATGAAAAACTGTTTTTT. Encoded protein: CASSSTDRANEKLFF. The whole variable domain, filled in from reference TRBV11-2 and TRBJ1-4, reads EAGVAQSPRYKIIEKRQSVAFWCNPISGHATLYWYQQILGQGPKLLIQFQNNGVVDDSQLPKDRFSAERLKGVDSTLKIQPAKLEDSAVYLCASSSTDRANEKLFFGSGTQLSVL.

This chain links TRBV18 with TRBJ2-3; 8 positions match TRBD2. Germline trimming cut 8 bases from V and 5 bases from J; bases unmatched to any gene: 6. CDR3 length: 13 amino acids. Germline CDR1 is KGHSH and CDR2 is LQKENI. The CDR3 DNA reads as TGTGCCAGCACCGGACTAGCCTTAGATACGCAGTATTTT. Protein sequence: CASTGLALDTQYF.

The V and J genes are TRBV6-5 and TRBJ1-6; tentatively, D is TRBD1 (6 bases). Trimming stripped 7 bases from V and 7 bases from J, with 11 bases between. This CDR3 is 13 amino acids long. From germline, CDR1 is MNHEY and CDR2 SVGAGI. The DNA for the CDR3 is TGTGCCAGCACACAGGGCTGGAATTCACCCCTCCACTTT. This translates into CASTQGWNSPLHF.

The chain is built from TRBV19 and TRBJ2-1, with TRBD1 matching over 9 bases. The germline V gene has CDR1 LNHDA and CDR2 SQIVND (reference sequence). Trimming took 6 bases from V and 8 from J; bases not matched to a gene: 11. The CDR3 spans 15 residues. CDR3 region: CASRDRDRESYEQFF. As DNA, the CDR3 is TGTGCCAGTAGGGACCGGGACAGGGAAAGTTATGAGCAGTTCTTC.

The chain combines TRBV5-6 with TRBJ2-7; tentative D call: TRBD1 (6 bases). This CDR3 has 13 amino acids. V lost 4 bases and J 4 bases, leaving 12 bases between the germline ends. The germline V gene has CDR1 SGHDT and CDR2 YYEEEE. In DNA form, the CDR3 reads TGTGCCAGCAGCCCGGAGAGGGGGTACGAGCAGTACTTC. Protein: CASSPERGYEQYF. The full variable domain, rest sourced from reference TRBV5-6 and TRBJ2-7, is DAGVTQSPTHLIKTRGQQVTLRCSPKSGHDTVSWYQQALGQGPQFIFQYYEEEERQRGNFPDRFSGHQFPNYSSELNVNALLLGDSALYLCASSPERGYEQYFGPGTRLTVT.

The chain recombines TRBV7-2 with TRBJ2-1; TRBD2 aligns across 10 bases. The CDR3 totals 17 residues. J was trimmed by 5 bases and V by 4 bases; bases with no gene match: 11. Germline-derived CDR1 and CDR2 are SGHTA and FQGNSA. The CDR3 DNA sequence: TGTGCCAGCAGCTCGCCCGCCGGGACTAGCGATGACAATGAGCAGTTCTTC. Translating it yields CASSSPAGTSDDNEQFF. The entire variable domain, with the rest obtained from reference TRBV7-2 and TRBJ2-1, is as follows: GAGVSQSPSNKVTEKGKDVELRCDPISGHTALYWYRQSLGQGLEFLIYFQGNSAPDKSGLPSDRFSAERTGGSVSTLTIQRTQQEDSAVYLCASSSPAGTSDDNEQFFGPGTRLTVL.

The chain joins TRBV18 to TRBJ1-1; D not resolved. The CDR3 spans 15 residues. Germline V gives CDR1 KGHSH, CDR2 LQKENI. Trimming took 2 bases from V and 1 from J, leaving 11 bases between them. CDR3 nucleotides: TGTGCCAGCTCACCATCCCCTCCCGGGAACACTGAAGCTTTCTTT. It yields the protein CASSPSPPGNTEAFF.

The chain links TRBV28 to TRBJ2-5; 9 bases map to TRBD1. Germline lookup yields CDR1 MDHEN and CDR2 SYDVKM. Trimming cost V 11 bases and J 1 base; bases outside gene matches: 11. The CDR3 consists of 15 residues. The CDR3 loop reads CAAQGAASGQETQYF. The CDR3 coding sequence is TGTGCCGCACAGGGGGCGGCTAGCGGCCAAGAGACCCAGTACTTC.

With respect to this clone: The sample holds other DNA sequences that translate to the same CDR3. The chain uses TRBV3-1 (or the pseudogene TRBV3-2) and TRBJ2-3, with no clear D. Germline values: CDR1 LGHDT, CDR2 YNNKEL (reference sequence). This CDR3 has 12 amino acids. The V and J ends lost 1 base and 5 bases respectively, with 4 bases between them. The CDR3 loop is CASSQVRDTQYF. CDR3 nucleotide sequence: TGTGCCAGCAGCCAAGTGAGAGATACGCAGTATTTT.

A single count supports this clone. The chain joins TRBV3-1 (or the pseudogene TRBV3-2) to TRBJ1-5; possibly TRBD1 for D (5 bases). The length of the CDR3 is 15 residues. The ends were cut back, 10 bases at V and 7 bases at J, with 23 bases in the middle. Germline-derived CDR1 and CDR2 are LGHDT and YNNKEL (reference sequence). CDR3 sequence reads: CATGPTGALGQPQHF. CDR3 DNA: TGTGCCACCGGGCCGACTGGGGCGCTGGGGCAGCCCCAGCATTTT.

The chain joins TRBV19 to TRBJ2-7; TRBD1 is a possible D gene (6 bases). Looked up from germline, CDR1 is LNHDA and CDR2 is SQIVND (reference sequence). The CDR3 has 13 amino acids. V lost 6 bases to trimming and J lost 2 bases, with 11 bases between them. The CDR3 spells CASRQQGAYEQYF. CDR3 nucleotides: TGTGCCAGTAGACAACAGGGAGCCTACGAGCAGTACTTC. The full variable domain, with the rest looked up from reference TRBV19 and TRBJ2-7, is DGGITQSPKYLFRKEGQNVTLSCEQNLNHDAMYWYRQDPGQGLRLIYYSQIVNDFQKGDIAEGYSVSREKKESFPLTVTSAQKNPTAFYLCASRQQGAYEQYFGPGTRLTVT.

The chain uses TRBV11-2 and TRBJ1-6; D remains ambiguous. From germline, CDR1 is SGHAT and CDR2 FQNNGV. The CDR3 has 14 amino acids. Between the trimmed V and J ends, which lost 5 bases and 9 bases, there was a span of 14 bases. The CDR3 DNA is TGTGCCAGCAGCCCAAGCCCGGGGAGTTCACCCCTCCACTTT. Protein sequence: CASSPSPGSSPLHF.

V usage is TRBV2 and J usage is TRBJ2-7, with TRBD1 matching 10 bases. The CDR3 spans 15 residues. J was trimmed by 5 bases and V by 8 bases; bases with no gene match: 12. Germline-derived CDR1 and CDR2 are SNHLY and FYNNEI. This CDR3 reads CASDRRGTGDHEQYF. Here the CDR3 DNA reads TGTGCCAGCGATAGGAGGGGGACAGGGGACCACGAGCAGTACTTC.

This rearrangement joins TRBV28 to TRBJ2-2; a possible D gene is TRBD1 (6 bases). The germline V gene encodes CDR1 MDHEN and CDR2 SYDVKM. The CDR3 is 16 residues long. The V end was cut by 3 bases, the J end by 5 bases, with 16 bases between. The CDR3 DNA reads as TGTGCCAGCAGTTTCATTAGCCAGGGGAGAACCGGGGAGCTGTTTTTT. This translates into CASSFISQGRTGELFF. Looking up the rest from reference TRBV28 and TRBJ2-2 gives the full variable domain: DVKVTQSSRYLVKRTGEKVFLECVQDMDHENMFWYRQDPGLGLRLIYFSYDVKMKEKGDIPEGYSVSREKKERFSLILESASTNQTSMYLCASSFISQGRTGELFFGEGSRLTVL.

The chain combines TRBV19 with TRBJ2-7; a possible D gene is TRBD1 (6 bases). Germline V gene sequence: CDR1 LNHDA, CDR2 SQIVND (reference sequence). The length of the CDR3 is 14 residues. V lost 6 bases, J lost 0 bases, and 12 bases lay in between. CDR3 sequence reads: CASRAGVHSYEQYF. The CDR3 nucleotides are TGTGCCAGTAGGGCAGGGGTCCACTCCTACGAGCAGTACTTC.

Here the CDR3 reads CASSRGQVNEQYF. DNA for the CDR3: TGTGCCAGCAGCCGGGGACAGGTTAACGAGCAGTACTTC. The genes are TRBV12-3 or TRBV12-4 and TRBJ2-7; 8 nucleotides match TRBD1. Losses at the gene ends were 6 bases for V and 5 bases for J; bases not matched to a gene: 6. The CDR3 sequence is 13 residues long.

J is TRBJ2-5 and V is TRBV7-9; 14 positions agree with TRBD2. This CDR3 is built from 17 residues. CDR1 is SEHNR and CDR2 is FQNEAQ in the germline V gene (reference sequence). Germline trimming cut 5 bases from V and 5 bases from J; bases unmatched to any gene: 10. The chain's CDR3 is CASSPGGLAGEFETQYF. The DNA of the CDR3 is TGTGCCAGCAGCCCGGGGGGACTAGCGGGGGAGTTTGAGACCCAGTACTTC.

This clone was found once. The chain carries TRBV6-1 and TRBJ1-5; TRBD1 is a possible D gene (5 bases). Germline CDR1 MNHNS, CDR2 SASEGT. This CDR3 comprises 17 residues. V lost 4 bases and J lost 0, with 16 bases in between. In DNA, the CDR3 is TGTGCCAGCAGTGTATGGGTGGAGGGGAATAGCAATCAGCCCCAGCATTTT. Residues: CASSVWVEGNSNQPQHF.

The chain joins TRBV19 to TRBJ2-2; 8 nucleotides align to TRBD2. V dropped 5 bases and J dropped 6; count of bases not matched to a gene: 8. Germline CDR1 LNHDA, CDR2 SQIVND (reference sequence). CDR3 size: 15 residues. CDR3 amino acids: CASSRRGRRAGELFF. The CDR3 region has the DNA TGTGCCAGTAGTCGGCGCGGGAGGCGAGCCGGGGAGCTGTTTTTT.

The genes are TRBV24-1 and TRBJ2-2, with 7 bases lining up with TRBD2. This CDR3 is 13 amino acids long. Trimming removed 7 bases from V and 4 bases from J; junction bases left unmatched: 2. Germline values: CDR1 KGHDR, CDR2 SFDVKD. This chain's CDR3 is CATRGGGTGELFF. CDR3 DNA: TGTGCCACCAGGGGCGGGGGCACCGGGGAGCTGTTTTTT.

The V gene is TRBV28, the J gene TRBJ2-7; TRBD1 matches 11 bases. Germline V gene lookup returns CDR1 MDHEN and CDR2 SYDVKM. The length of the CDR3 is 18 residues. V dropped 5 bases and J dropped 3; count of bases not matched to a gene: 15. The DNA for the CDR3 is TGTGCCAGCAGTCCCCGGACAGGGGGCGTGGGACTAGACTACGAGCAGTACTTC. This codes for CASSPRTGGVGLDYEQYF.